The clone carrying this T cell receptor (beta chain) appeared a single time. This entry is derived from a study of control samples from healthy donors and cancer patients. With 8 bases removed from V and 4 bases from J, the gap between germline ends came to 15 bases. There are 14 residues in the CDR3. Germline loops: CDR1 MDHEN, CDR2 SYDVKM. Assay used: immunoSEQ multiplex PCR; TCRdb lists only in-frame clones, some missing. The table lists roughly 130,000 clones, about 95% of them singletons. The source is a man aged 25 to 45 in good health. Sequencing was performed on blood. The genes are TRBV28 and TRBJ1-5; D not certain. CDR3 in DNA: TGTGCCAGCGTCCGCGTCCTCTTTAATCAGCCCCAGCATTTT. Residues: CASVRVLFNQPQHF. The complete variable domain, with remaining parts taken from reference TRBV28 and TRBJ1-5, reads DVKVTQSSRYLVKRTGEKVFLECVQDMDHENMFWYRQDPGLGLRLIYFSYDVKMKEKGDIPEGYSVSREKKERFSLILESASTNQTSMYLCASVRVLFNQPQHFGDGTRLSIL.